This T cell receptor beta chain stems from a study of molecular identifiers for immune sequencing clone quantification (dated by TCRdb to between 2017 and 2018). For context, the study as a whole: In a replicate experiment, RNA from about 20,000 or 100,000 naive CD8 T cells was split into five aliquots, four of which were sequenced. This methods study benchmarked molecular-identifier clustering-based TCR repertoire sequencing (MIDCIRS) and TCR RNA copy counting, using CD8 T cells to do so. General findings and caveats noted by the study authors: About 3.1 recovered TCR RNA copies per cell were obtained by modeling, versus about 9.7 by digital PCR, implying a capture efficiency of 25% to 35%. Highly expanded clone sizes could be underestimated because identical TCR molecules may share a barcode. Even against a background of about a million naive CD8 T cells, spiked-in Jurkat TCR RNA amounting to a single cell's worth was reported to be detectable. In CMV-specific effector cells, clones with more than 20 RNA copies contained over 97% of molecules, whereas in naive cells such clones contained under 1% of molecules. The naive libraries included spiked-in Jurkat TCR RNA (about nine copies' worth), and this RNA is not part of the donor repertoire. When barcode sub-clustering was not used, chimeric consensus sequences inflated TCR diversity, with chimeras reaching as high as 47%.

This clonotype was seen a few times. No antigen is known for it. No much larger clonotype is one base removed from it; base qualities were not supplied. Naive CD8 T cell libraries were made from around 18,000 to 910,000 sorted cells using 10%, 30% or 50% of purified RNA. Naive CD8 T cells were FACS-sorted as CD8+CD4-CCR7+CD45RA+ on a BD FACSAria II into RLT Plus buffer. Roughly ten TCR copies' worth of Jurkat RNA were spiked into roughly 19,000-1,000,000 naive CD8 T cell samples to test detection sensitivity. Enrichment of CD8 T cells was performed with RosetteSep CD8+ T Cell Enrichment Cocktail and Ficoll-Paque, after which ACK red cell lysis was carried out. The library was prepared using PCR. The sequencing machine was a NextSeq 500. Preparation of bulk TCR libraries followed a previously described approach, with the TCR primers listed in Table S5. The Qiagen AllPrep DNA/RNA kit was used to purify total RNA. Reads from multiple sequencing runs of the same library were pooled before analysis. As for the original processing: Reads were retained only if an exact TCR constant sequence was present, and the retained reads were trimmed to 150 nt and grouped according to their 12-nt molecular barcodes. Reads within each barcode group were sub-clustered using a 15% Levenshtein threshold, and quality-weighted consensus sequences were constructed for each RNA molecule. Non-functional sequences were excluded, and lower-count sequences lying one edit away from another sequence were also excluded. On the basis of fitting two negative binomial distributions, barcode sub-clusters with fewer than 20% of the maximum read count were discarded. TCRdb cleaned the public reads at Q25 with fastp, built clones with MiXCR and kept in-frame beta chains. Rows are combined by CDR3 protein, so each entry shows the most common genes and DNA. The V and J calls shown here were made by TCRdb, not taken from the authors' results. Counted in this sample were about 510,000 distinct CDR3 sequences; about 25% of them appeared once. The top ten clones comprise 0.7% to 0.9% of the sample.

The germline V gene encodes CDR1 SGHTS and CDR2 YDEGEE. The cysteine opens and the phenylalanine closes a CDR3 of 14 amino acids. Only the CDR3 part of the read is kept: 42 bases, read in frame from the first base. V loses 4 bases of germline sequence and J loses 6 bases, and the interval between the two ends is 15 bases. This sequence originates from a human donor in good health. Some libraries in this study had Jurkat cell RNA spiked in. This chain joins TRBV5-8 to TRBJ2-3, with the D gene not clear enough to name. The sequencing input was naive CD8+ T cells from blood, with Jurkat cell RNA spiked in. The label giving this sample's cell subset or site can be read as: FACS-sorted CD8+CD4-CCR7+CD45RA+ naive T cells. The CDR3 protein is CASSPGWNLDTQYF. The sequenced DNA: TGTGCCAGCAGCCCCGGCTGGAACCTCGATACGCAGTATTTT.